Each of the 20 T cell receptor beta chains below was sequenced from the same sample in a study of regulatory T cells in long-lasting Graves disease. Assembly of TCR beta libraries relied on iRepertoire HTBI primers together with Arm-PCR of CDR3 regions. One entry per CDR3 protein, called by TCRdb with MiXCR from the multiplex PCR reads. The data hold 440,000 or so distinct CDR3 sequences, with about 16% observed a single time. Time point: newly diagnosed GD, antithyroid drugs for less than 3 months. The TCR library was prepared using RNA isolated from PBMCs. These data were also reused for a study on T cells in Graves' hyperthyroidism and ophthalmopathy.

Source: peripheral blood mononuclear cells (PBMCs), taken at new diagnosis, from a patient treated with antithyroid drugs. The source of these receptors is a woman aged 30 to 39 with Graves disease.

This clonotype was observed many times. The CDR3 nucleotides read TGTGCCAGCAGCTTAGTCTGGATCGATGAGCAGTTCTTC. This sequence encodes CASSLVWIDEQFF. The chain links TRBV7-8 to TRBJ2-1; D remains unclear. V gave up 1 base and J gave up 8 bases, with 9 bases separating them. This CDR3 is built from 13 residues. Germline CDR1 and CDR2: SGHVS and FQNEAQ.

This chain links TRBV27 with TRBJ1-1; D gene unclear. Germline-derived CDR1 and CDR2 are MNHEY and SMNVEV (reference sequence). Trimming took 5 bases from V and 11 from J, leaving 21 bases between them. The CDR3 loop spans 14 amino acids. CDR3 coding DNA: TGTGCCAGCAGTCCCACCTTCCAAAGGGTAGGGGCTTTCTTT. Amino acid sequence: CASSPTFQRVGAFF.

The table lists this clonotype with many counts. The V call is TRBV18, the J call TRBJ2-5, with TRBD1 matching over 7 bases. Germline CDR1 and CDR2: KGHSH and LQKENI. The CDR3 has 15 amino acids. The V segment lost 2 bases and the J segment 2 bases; nucleotides outside the gene matches: 5. Here the CDR3 DNA reads TGTGCCAGCTCACCAGACAGGGCCGGGCAAGAGACCCAGTACTTC. It translates to CASSPDRAGQETQYF.

This clonotype came up a few times. The chain uses TRBV28 and TRBJ2-2; possibly TRBD1 for D (5 bases). This CDR3 contains 15 residues. Trimming removed 7 bases from V and 0 bases from J, with 12 bases in between. CDR1 is MDHEN and CDR2 is SYDVKM in the germline V gene. The CDR3 coding sequence is TGTGCCAGCACTGTATTCAGGGCGAACACCGGGGAGCTGTTTTTT. Translating gives CASTVFRANTGELFF.

The V call is TRBV10-1, the J call TRBJ2-1; TRBD1 agrees at 8 bases. Germline assignment: CDR1 WNHNN and CDR2 SYGVQD (reference sequence). This CDR3 contains 13 residues. After removal of 3 bases from V and 8 bases from J, the junction contained 3 bases not matched to a gene. The chain's CDR3 is CASSDQGADEQFF. CDR3 sequence (DNA): TGCGCCAGCAGTGACCAGGGGGCGGATGAGCAGTTCTTC.

About this clonotype itself: A much larger clone lies a single base off, so this may be a read error. The V gene is TRBV6-1, the J gene TRBJ1-1; D unclear. The CDR3 extends over 14 amino acids. Germline V gene data show CDR1 as MNHNS and CDR2 as SASEGT. The CDR3 DNA reads TGTGCCAGCAGTGTATCACTCATGAACACTAAAGCTTTCTTT. Translating it yields CASSVSLMNTKAFF.

This clonotype has a count of ten or more. The rearrangement links TRBV9 to TRBJ2-1, with a weak D call TRBD2 (5 bases). CDR3 length equals 15 residues. Germline CDR1 SGDLS, CDR2 YYNGEE. The ends were cut back, 1 base at V and 3 bases at J, with 11 bases in the middle. The CDR3 is CASSVSSQFYNEQFF. The CDR3 DNA sequence: TGTGCCAGCAGCGTATCTAGCCAGTTCTACAATGAGCAGTTCTTC.

A few counts support this clonotype. This rearrangement joins TRBV6-9 to TRBJ2-3, with 11 bases fitting TRBD2. CDR1 is MNHGY and CDR2 is SVAAGI in the germline V gene. V was clipped by 3 bases and J by 6 bases; unmatched bases: 8. CDR3 length: 16 residues. Here the CDR3 reads CASSYSLAGVWDTQYF. CDR3 DNA sequence: TGTGCCAGCAGTTACTCACTAGCGGGGGTGTGGGATACGCAGTATTTT.

This clonotype was seen ten or more times. The genes are TRBV20-1 and TRBJ2-3, with D perhaps TRBD2 (5 bases). With 0 bases removed from V and 0 bases from J, the gap between germline ends came to 7 bases. Germline CDR1 DFQATT, CDR2 SNEGSKA (reference sequence). The CDR3 sequence is 14 residues long. CDR3 DNA: TGCAGTGCTAGAGAGAGGGCTAGCACAGATACGCAGTATTTT. Protein sequence: CSARERASTDTQYF.

This clonotype was seen at least ten times. The rearrangement joins TRBV12-3 or TRBV12-4 to TRBJ2-1; TRBD1 might be the D (5 bases). The CDR3 totals 13 residues. The V gene lost 6 bases and the J gene lost 4 bases, with 10 bases spanning the gap. CDR3 loop: CASRSPGYNEQFF. The CDR3 bases are TGTGCCAGCAGGTCCCCAGGGTACAATGAGCAGTTCTTC.

The CDR3 protein is CASGPQGFSNQPQHF. The CDR3 DNA sequence: TGTGCCAGCGGCCCACAGGGTTTTAGCAATCAGCCCCAGCATTTT. The chain joins TRBV7-6 to TRBJ1-5, with D perhaps matching TRBD1 (6 bases). V was clipped by 8 bases and J by 0 bases, with 14 bases between them. The germline CDR1 and CDR2 sequences are SGHVS and FNYEAQ. CDR3 size: 15 residues.

This clonotype was observed at least ten times. Here the CDR3 reads CASSLVSGGLGEQYF. The CDR3 DNA sequence: TGCGCCAGCAGCTTGGTATCTGGCGGGCTGGGGGAGCAGTACTTC. V usage is TRBV5-1 and J usage is TRBJ2-7; possibly TRBD2 for D (5 bases). From germline, CDR1 is SGHRS and CDR2 YFSETQ. CDR3 length equals 15 residues. V was pared by 0 bases and J by 7 bases, with 17 bases between.

As concerns this clonotype: A much more abundant neighbour one base away suggests this may be a read error. The CDR3: CASIQGVNEQYF. The DNA of the CDR3 is TGTGCCAGCATCCAAGGGGTCAATGAGCAGTACTTC. This sequence joins TRBV5-5 and TRBJ2-7, with a weak D call TRBD1 (5 bases). Trimming stripped 6 bases from V and 7 bases from J, with 14 bases between. CDR3 length: 12 residues. Germline loops: CDR1 SGHKS, CDR2 YYEKEE (reference sequence).

This clonotype was counted ten times or more. The chain has TRBV11-2 and TRBJ2-7; 8 bases align to TRBD1. From germline, CDR1 is SGHAT and CDR2 FQNNGV. The V and J ends lost 6 bases and 2 bases, in that order; junction bases with no gene match: 27. The CDR3 runs 21 residues. As DNA, the CDR3 is TGTGCCAGCAGTCACCCGGCCGACGGACAGGGCGTTACTGGGGGCGCCTACGAGCAGTACTTC. It translates to CASSHPADGQGVTGGAYEQYF.

This clonotype was seen many times. V is TRBV12-3 or TRBV12-4 and J is TRBJ1-1; D is undetermined. V lost 3 bases and J lost 2, with 10 bases in between. This CDR3 has 14 residues. Here the CDR3 DNA reads TGTGCCAGCAGTTTTTCGAACGGAAACACTGAAGCTTTCTTT. Protein sequence: CASSFSNGNTEAFF.

This clonotype was detected ten times or more. This chain uses TRBV20-1 with TRBJ2-7; 9 nucleotides align to TRBD2. The CDR3 totals 15 residues. The germline V gene encodes CDR1 DFQATT and CDR2 SNEGSKA (reference sequence). Unmatched junction bases numbered 7, after V lost 3 bases and J lost 1 base. CDR3: CSASAWREGSYEQYF. Written as DNA, the CDR3 is TGCAGTGCTAGCGCTTGGCGGGAGGGATCCTACGAGCAGTACTTC.

This clonotype was recorded at least ten times. The gene calls are TRBV7-9 and TRBJ2-5; D is ambiguous. CDR3 length equals 12 residues. The germline CDR1 and CDR2 sequences are SEHNR and FQNEAQ (reference sequence). V lost 3 bases and J lost 1, with 3 bases in between. This CDR3 is CASSFSQETQYF. DNA of the CDR3: TGTGCCAGCAGCTTCAGCCAAGAGACCCAGTACTTC. The full variable domain, its missing parts supplied by reference TRBV7-9 and TRBJ2-5, is DTGVSQNPRHKITKRGQNVTFRCDPISEHNRLYWYRQTLGQGPEFLTYFQNEAQLEKSRLLSDRFSAERPKGSFSTLEIQRTEQGDSAMYLCASSFSQETQYFGPGTRLLVL.

The CDR3 region is CASSPSVNSYEQYF. CDR3 coding DNA: TGTGCCAGTAGTCCCAGTGTGAATTCCTACGAGCAGTACTTC. The chain is built from TRBV19 and TRBJ2-7; D remains unclear. Trimming shortened V by 5 bases and J by 1 base, and 12 bases separated the two germline ends. This CDR3 is 14 amino acids long. Germline V gives CDR1 LNHDA, CDR2 SQIVND (reference sequence).

This clonotype came up many times. The V call is TRBV5-1, the J call TRBJ1-1; possible D gene TRBD1, 6 bases. Germline V gene sequence: CDR1 SGHRS, CDR2 YFSETQ. V was shortened by 0 bases and J by 1 base, with 13 bases between the two germline ends. The CDR3 spans 16 residues. The CDR3 loop is CASSLAWDTRNTEAFF. CDR3 coding DNA: TGCGCCAGCAGCTTGGCCTGGGACACACGGAACACTGAAGCTTTCTTT.

For this clonotype: This may be a read error, as it is one base from a much larger clone. The chain recombines TRBV3-1 with TRBJ1-4; 7 nucleotides line up with TRBD1. Germline lookup yields CDR1 LGHDT and CDR2 YNNKEL (reference sequence). The CDR3 is 16 residues long. CDR3 amino acids: CAGSQDFGQANEKLFF. The CDR3 coding sequence is TGTGCCGGCAGCCAAGATTTCGGACAGGCAAATGAAAAACTGTTTTTT.